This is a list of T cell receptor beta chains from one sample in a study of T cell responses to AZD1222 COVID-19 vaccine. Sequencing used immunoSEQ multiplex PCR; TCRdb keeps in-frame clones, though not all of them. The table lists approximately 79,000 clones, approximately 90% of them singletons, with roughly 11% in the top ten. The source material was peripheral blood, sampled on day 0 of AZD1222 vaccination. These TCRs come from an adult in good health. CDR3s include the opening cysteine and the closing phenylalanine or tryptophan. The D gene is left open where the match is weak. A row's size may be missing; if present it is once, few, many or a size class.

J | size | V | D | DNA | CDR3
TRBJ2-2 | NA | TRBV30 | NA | TGTGCCTGGGCCGTAAGGGACACCGGGGAGCTGTTTTTT | CAWAVRDTGELFF
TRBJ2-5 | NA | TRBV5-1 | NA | TGCGCCAGCAGCTTGCAACCAGGCGGAGGAGAGACCCAGTACTTC | CASSLQPGGGETQYF
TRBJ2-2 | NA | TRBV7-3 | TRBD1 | TGTGCCAGCAGCCAGACAGGGTGGAACACCGGGGAGCTGTTTTTT | CASSQTGWNTGELFF
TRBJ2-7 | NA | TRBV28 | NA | TGTGCCAGCAGTTTATCCCTGGGCGAGCAGTACTTC | CASSLSLGEQYF
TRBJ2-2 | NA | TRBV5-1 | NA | TGCGCCTCTGGTCGAGCGATGGACACCGGGGAGCTGTTTTTT | CASGRAMDTGELFF
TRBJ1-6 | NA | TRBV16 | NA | TGTGCCAGCAGGAAGGACAGAGGGGATTCACCCCTCCACTTT | CASRKDRGDSPLHF
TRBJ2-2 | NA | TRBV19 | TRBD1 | TGTGCCAGTAAAGCGGACAGGGCTCACGGGGAGCTGTTTTTT | CASKADRAHGELFF
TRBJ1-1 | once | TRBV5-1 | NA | TGCGCCAGCAGCTTGGCCGTGGCGGCTGAAGCTTTCTTT | CASSLAVAAEAFF
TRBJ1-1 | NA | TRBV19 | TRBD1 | TGTGCCAGTAGTATCGAGGGACAGGGGGCTACTGAAGCTTTCTTT | CASSIEGQGATEAFF
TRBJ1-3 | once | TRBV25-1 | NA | TGTGCCAGCAGTCCGGCGGAGGCTGGAAACACCATATATTTT | CASSPAEAGNTIYF
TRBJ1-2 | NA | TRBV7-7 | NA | TGTGCCAGCACCTACCCACTCTCGGACAGCTACTATGGCTACACCTTC | CASTYPLSDSYYGYTF
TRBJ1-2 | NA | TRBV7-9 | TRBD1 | TGTGCCATCCCAGGAGGACAGGGGTTGGATGGCTACACCTTC | CAIPGGQGLDGYTF
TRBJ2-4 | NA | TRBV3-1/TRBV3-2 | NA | TGTGCCAGCAGCCAAAGATCTGAGTTGGCCATTCAGTACTTC | CASSQRSELAIQYF
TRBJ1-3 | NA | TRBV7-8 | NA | TGTGCCAGCAGCTCCCTTGGTGCCCGTCGAGACTCTGGAAACACCATATATTTT | CASSSLGARRDSGNTIYF
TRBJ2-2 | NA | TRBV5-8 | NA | TGTGCCAGCAGCCCGAGCCGGCCCGGGGAGCTGTTTTTT | CASSPSRPGELFF
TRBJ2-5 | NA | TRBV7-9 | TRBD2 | TGTGCCAGCAGCTCTGGGACTAGCGGGACCCAAGAGACCCAGTACTTC | CASSSGTSGTQETQYF
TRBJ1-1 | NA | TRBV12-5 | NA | TGTGCTAGTGGTTTGTCTGGGGGCACTGAAGCTTTCTTT | CASGLSGGTEAFF
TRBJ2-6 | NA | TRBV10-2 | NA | TGCGCCAGCAGTGATTTGGTCGGGACTTCTGGGGCCAACGTCCTGACTTTC | CASSDLVGTSGANVLTF
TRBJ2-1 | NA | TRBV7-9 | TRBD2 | TGTGCCAGCAGCTTAGCGAGGACTAGCGTCTACAATGAGCAGTTCTTC | CASSLARTSVYNEQFF
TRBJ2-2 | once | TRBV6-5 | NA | TGTGCCAGCAGTTACGCGGGCACCGGGGAGCTGTTTTTT | CASSYAGTGELFF
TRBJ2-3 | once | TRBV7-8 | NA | TGTGCCAGCAGCTTCGGAGGGGGGACAGATACGCAGTATTTT | CASSFGGGTDTQYF